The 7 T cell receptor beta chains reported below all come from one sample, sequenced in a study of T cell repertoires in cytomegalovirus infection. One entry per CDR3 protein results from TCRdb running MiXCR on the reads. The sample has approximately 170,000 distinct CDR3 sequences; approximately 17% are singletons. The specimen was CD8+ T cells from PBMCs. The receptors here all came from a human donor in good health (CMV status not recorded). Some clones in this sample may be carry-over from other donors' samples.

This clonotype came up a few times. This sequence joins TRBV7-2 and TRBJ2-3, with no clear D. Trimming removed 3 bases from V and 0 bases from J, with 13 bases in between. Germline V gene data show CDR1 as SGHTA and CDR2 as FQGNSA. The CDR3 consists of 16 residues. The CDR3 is CASSFPSSTSTDTQYF. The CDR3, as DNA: TGTGCCAGCAGCTTCCCCAGTTCCACTAGCACAGATACGCAGTATTTT.

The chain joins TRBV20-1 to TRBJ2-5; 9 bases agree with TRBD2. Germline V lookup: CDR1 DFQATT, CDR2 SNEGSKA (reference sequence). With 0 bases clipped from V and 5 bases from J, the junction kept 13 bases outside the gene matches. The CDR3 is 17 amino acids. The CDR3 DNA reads TGCAGTGCTAGAGATCGTCTAGCGGGACTCACGGGGGAGACCCAGTACTTC. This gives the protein CSARDRLAGLTGETQYF.

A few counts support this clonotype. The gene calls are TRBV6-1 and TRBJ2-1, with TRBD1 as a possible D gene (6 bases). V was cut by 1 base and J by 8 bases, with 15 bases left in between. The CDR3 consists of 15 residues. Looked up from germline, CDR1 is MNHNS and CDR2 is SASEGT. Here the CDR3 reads CASSEVSSTGDEQFF. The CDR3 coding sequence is TGTGCCAGCAGTGAAGTATCGTCGACAGGCGATGAGCAGTTCTTC.

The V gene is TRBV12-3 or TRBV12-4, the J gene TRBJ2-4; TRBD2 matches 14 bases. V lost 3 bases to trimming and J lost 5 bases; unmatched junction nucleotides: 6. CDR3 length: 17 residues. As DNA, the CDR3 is TGTGCCAGCAGTTTTTGGACTAGCGGGAGGAAGGAAAACATTCAGTACTTC. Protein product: CASSFWTSGRKENIQYF.

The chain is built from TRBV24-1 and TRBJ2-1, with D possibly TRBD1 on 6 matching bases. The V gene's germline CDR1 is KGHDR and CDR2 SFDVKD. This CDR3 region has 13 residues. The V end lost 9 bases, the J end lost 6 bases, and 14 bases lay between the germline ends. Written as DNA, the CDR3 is TGTGCCACCGCACAGGGCAGTAGCAATGAGCAGTTCTTC. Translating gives CATAQGSSNEQFF.

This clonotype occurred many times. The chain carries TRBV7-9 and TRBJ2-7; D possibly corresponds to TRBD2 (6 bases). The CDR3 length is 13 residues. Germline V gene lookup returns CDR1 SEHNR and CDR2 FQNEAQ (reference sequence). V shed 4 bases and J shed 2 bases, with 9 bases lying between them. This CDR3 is CASSWDLTYEQYF. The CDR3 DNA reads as TGTGCCAGCAGCTGGGACTTAACCTACGAGCAGTACTTC. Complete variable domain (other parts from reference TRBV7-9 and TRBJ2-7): DTGVSQNPRHKITKRGQNVTFRCDPISEHNRLYWYRQTLGQGPEFLTYFQNEAQLEKSRLLSDRFSAERPKGSFSTLEIQRTEQGDSAMYLCASSWDLTYEQYFGPGTRLTVT.

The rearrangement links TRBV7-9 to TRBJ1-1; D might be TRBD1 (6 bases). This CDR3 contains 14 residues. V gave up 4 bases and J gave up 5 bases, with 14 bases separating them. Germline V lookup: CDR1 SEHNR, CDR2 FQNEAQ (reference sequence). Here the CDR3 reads CASSSTGQITEAFF. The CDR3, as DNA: TGTGCCAGCAGCTCCACAGGACAGATTACTGAAGCTTTCTTT.